The 18 T cell receptor beta chains given below trace back to one sample, sequenced in a study of control samples from healthy donors and cancer patients (dated by TCRdb to about 2020). The receptor library was made with the immunoSEQ multiplex PCR assay. TCRdb limited this immuneACCESS table to in-frame rearrangements with V and J called. A share of clones is missing; checked studies link under half to unresolved V genes, and the rest is unexplained. The sample table holds tens of thousands of clones, of which 70% to 90% were seen once. Under 2% of the sample is in the top ten clones. Input material: PBMCs. These receptors all come from a woman in her sixties or seventies with head and neck cancer.

The chain employs TRBV5-5 and TRBJ1-4, with D perhaps matching TRBD1 (6 bases). The CDR3 contains 15 residues. Trimming stripped 8 bases from V and 0 bases from J, with 14 bases between. CDR1 and CDR2 from the germline V gene are SGHKS and YYEKEE (reference sequence). The CDR3 here is CASNQGSPTNEKLFF. The CDR3, as DNA: TGTGCCAGTAATCAGGGGAGCCCAACTAATGAAAAACTGTTTTTT.

This chain connects TRBV21-1 to TRBJ2-3; TRBD1, as called in the table, went unchecked against the DNA. TRBV21-1 is noted as a pseudogene. The CDR3 spans 13 residues. CDR3 in amino acids: CATNHRGLDTQYF. CDR3 bases: TGTGCCACCAACCACAGGGGTTTAGATACGCAGTATTTT.

This chain connects TRBV12-3 or TRBV12-4 to TRBJ2-5; D not resolved. Between the trimmed V and J ends, which lost 7 bases and 9 bases, there was a span of 15 bases. There are 12 residues in the CDR3. The CDR3 DNA sequence: TGTGCCAGCAAGGACCAAGACCAGGCCCAGTACTTC. This gives the protein CASKDQDQAQYF.

The chain has TRBV7-2 and TRBJ2-3; 11 bases line up with TRBD2. CDR3 size: 16 residues. Germline CDR1 and CDR2: SGHTA and FQGNSA. J lost 4 bases, V lost 1 base, and 4 bases had no gene match. CDR3 in amino acids: CASSLGLAGGPDTQYF. DNA for the CDR3: TGTGCCAGCAGCTTAGGTCTAGCGGGAGGACCAGATACGCAGTATTTT.

V usage is TRBV30 and J usage is TRBJ2-4, with D unclear. Germline assignment: CDR1 GTSNPN and CDR2 SVGIG (reference sequence). The V end was cut by 0 bases, the J end by 2 bases, with 11 bases between. The CDR3 is made up of 15 amino acids. CDR3 sequence reads: CAWSVQPATKNIQYF. The CDR3 nucleotides read TGTGCCTGGAGTGTACAGCCAGCTACCAAAAACATTCAGTACTTC.

This clone was recorded only once. The chain employs TRBV18 and TRBJ2-3; TRBD1 is a possible D gene (6 bases). This CDR3 has 14 residues. Germline assignment: CDR1 KGHSH and CDR2 LQKENI. V lost 10 bases to trimming and J lost 1 base, with 15 bases between them. CDR3 nucleotides: TGTGCCACCAAGGAGGCAGGGGGCACAGATACGCAGTATTTT. Translating it yields CATKEAGGTDTQYF.

The chain joins TRBV6-6 to TRBJ1-1; possibly TRBD1 for D (5 bases). CDR1 is MNHNY, CDR2 SVGAGI, per germline (reference sequence). The CDR3 totals 14 residues. Trimming took 2 bases from V and 2 from J, leaving 9 bases between them. CDR3 loop: CASSYLGANTEAFF. The CDR3 DNA follows: TGTGCCAGCAGTTACCTCGGGGCTAACACTGAAGCTTTCTTT.

The chain employs TRBV18 and TRBJ2-4; maybe TRBD1 (5 bases). From germline, CDR1 is KGHSH and CDR2 LQKENI. This CDR3 region has 16 residues. V lost 0 bases to trimming and J lost 2 bases, with 11 bases between them. The CDR3 here is CASSPPWAGSKNIQYF. CDR3 bases: TGTGCCAGCTCACCACCGTGGGCAGGGTCCAAAAACATTCAGTACTTC.

V is TRBV19 and J is TRBJ2-1, with 8 bases aligning to TRBD1. The V gene's germline CDR1 is LNHDA and CDR2 SQIVND (reference sequence). With V trimmed by 7 bases and J by 8 bases, 16 bases remained unmatched. CDR3 length: 16 residues. The CDR3 reads CASNRGWQGASDEQFF. The CDR3 nucleotides read TGTGCCAGTAATCGCGGCTGGCAGGGGGCATCTGATGAGCAGTTCTTC.

The chain employs TRBV28 and TRBJ1-2; 7 bases are shared with TRBD1. The CDR3 loop spans 15 amino acids. J lost 8 bases, V lost 6 bases, and 15 bases had no gene match. Per germline, CDR1 MDHEN and CDR2 SYDVKM. The CDR3 protein is CASSDSRGGVEGYTF. In DNA, the CDR3 is TGTGCCAGCAGCGATTCCCGAGGGGGCGTCGAAGGCTACACCTTC.

The chain has TRBV15 and TRBJ1-5; maybe TRBD1 (6 bases). The CDR3 runs 16 residues. V was trimmed by 0 bases and J by 7 bases, leaving 16 bases between them. Per the germline V gene, CDR1 is LNHNV and CDR2 is YYDKDF (reference sequence). CDR3 nucleotide sequence: TGTGCCACCAGCAGAGAACGGGGGGCGGAAAGGCAGCCCCAGCATTTT. As protein: CATSRERGAERQPQHF.

This chain connects TRBV28 to TRBJ2-7; TRBD1 matches 8 bases. The CDR3 has 16 amino acids. Per the germline V gene, CDR1 is MDHEN and CDR2 is SYDVKM. V was pared by 3 bases and J by 0 bases, with 7 bases of the junction left unmatched. CDR3 bases: TGTGCCAGCAGTTTGACAGGGGTTCGGAGCTCCTACGAGCAGTACTTC. Protein sequence: CASSLTGVRSSYEQYF.

This sequence joins TRBV7-2 and TRBJ1-3; D is possibly TRBD1 (5 bases). The CDR3 consists of 14 residues. V lost 5 bases and J lost 4, with 12 bases in between. Germline lookup yields CDR1 SGHTA and CDR2 FQGNSA. The chain's CDR3 is CASSLGVSGNTIYF. DNA for the CDR3: TGTGCCAGCAGCCTAGGGGTATCCGGAAACACCATATATTTT. Looking up the rest from reference TRBV7-2 and TRBJ1-3 gives the full variable domain: GAGVSQSPSNKVTEKGKDVELRCDPISGHTALYWYRQSLGQGLEFLIYFQGNSAPDKSGLPSDRFSAERTGGSVSTLTIQRTQQEDSAVYLCASSLGVSGNTIYFGEGSWLTVV.

This chain uses TRBV19 with TRBJ2-3; D may correspond to TRBD1 or TRBD2 (6 bases each). Trimming took off 6 bases at V and 3 bases at J, with 16 bases between the two ends. Germline values: CDR1 LNHDA, CDR2 SQIVND (reference sequence). The CDR3 spans 15 residues. CDR3 protein: CASSDRGRKTDTQYF. DNA of the CDR3: TGTGCCAGTAGCGACCGGGGGCGCAAAACAGATACGCAGTATTTT.

This clone was observed a handful of times. The chain links TRBV6-5 to TRBJ2-1; D uncertain. V was trimmed by 5 bases and J by 10 bases, leaving 9 bases between them. The CDR3 runs 11 residues. The germline CDR1 and CDR2 sequences are MNHEY and SVGAGI. This chain's CDR3 is CASSLGREQFF. In DNA, the CDR3 is TGTGCCAGCAGTCTAGGGCGGGAGCAGTTCTTC.

V is TRBV11-2 and J is TRBJ1-4; no clear D. Trimming took 2 bases from V and 3 from J, leaving 10 bases between them. CDR1 is SGHAT and CDR2 is FQNNGV in the germline V gene. The length of the CDR3 is 15 residues. The CDR3: CASSLQVRANEKLFF. The CDR3 DNA is TGTGCCAGCAGCTTACAGGTCAGAGCTAATGAAAAACTGTTTTTT.

This chain links TRBV7-9 with TRBJ2-3; possibly TRBD1 for D (5 bases). CDR3 length: 15 amino acids. CDR1 SEHNR and CDR2 FQNEAQ come from the germline V gene (reference sequence). V was pared by 2 bases and J by 2 bases, with 11 bases between. The chain's CDR3 is CASSLKTGYTDTQYF. CDR3 bases: TGTGCCAGCAGCTTAAAAACAGGCTACACAGATACGCAGTATTTT.

The chain combines TRBV4-2 with TRBJ1-5; TRBD1 matches 7 bases. From germline, CDR1 is LGHNA and CDR2 YNFKEQ. The CDR3 is 15 amino acids. The V segment lost 4 bases and the J segment 3 bases; nucleotides outside the gene matches: 6. CDR3 nucleotides: TGTGCCAGCAGCCCCCGGGACAGCACCAATCAGCCCCAGCATTTT. Translation gives CASSPRDSTNQPQHF.